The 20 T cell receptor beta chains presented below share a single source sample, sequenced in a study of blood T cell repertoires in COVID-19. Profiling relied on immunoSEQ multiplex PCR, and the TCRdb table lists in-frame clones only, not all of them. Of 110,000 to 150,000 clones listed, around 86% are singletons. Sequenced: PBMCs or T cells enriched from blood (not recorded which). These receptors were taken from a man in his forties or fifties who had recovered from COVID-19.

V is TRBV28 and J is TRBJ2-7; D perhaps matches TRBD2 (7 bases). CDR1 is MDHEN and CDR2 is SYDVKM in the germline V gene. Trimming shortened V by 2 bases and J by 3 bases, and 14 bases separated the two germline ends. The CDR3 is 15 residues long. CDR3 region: CASSLRGGDVYEQYF. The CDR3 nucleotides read TGTGCCAGCAGTTTAAGAGGGGGGGATGTCTACGAGCAGTACTTC. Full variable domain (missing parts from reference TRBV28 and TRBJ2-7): DVKVTQSSRYLVKRTGEKVFLECVQDMDHENMFWYRQDPGLGLRLIYFSYDVKMKEKGDIPEGYSVSREKKERFSLILESASTNQTSMYLCASSLRGGDVYEQYFGPGTRLTVT.

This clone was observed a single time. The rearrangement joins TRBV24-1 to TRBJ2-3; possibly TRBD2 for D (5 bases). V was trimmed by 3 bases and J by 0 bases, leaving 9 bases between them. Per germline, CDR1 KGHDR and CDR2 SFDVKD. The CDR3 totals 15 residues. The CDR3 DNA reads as TGTGCCACCAGTGATATGGCGGGCAGCACAGATACGCAGTATTTT. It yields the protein CATSDMAGSTDTQYF.

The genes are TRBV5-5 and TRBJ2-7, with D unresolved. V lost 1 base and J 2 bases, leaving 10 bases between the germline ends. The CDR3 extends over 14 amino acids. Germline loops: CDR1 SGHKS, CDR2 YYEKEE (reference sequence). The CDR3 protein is CASSLLAGTYEQYV. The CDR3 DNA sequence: TGTGCCAGCAGCTTGCTCGCCGGTACCTACGAGCAGTACGTC.

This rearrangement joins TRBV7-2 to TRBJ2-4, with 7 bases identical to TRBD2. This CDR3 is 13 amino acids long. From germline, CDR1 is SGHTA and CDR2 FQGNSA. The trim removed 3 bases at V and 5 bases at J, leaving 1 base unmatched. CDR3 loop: CASSLGRENIQYF. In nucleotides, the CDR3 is TGTGCCAGCAGCTTGGGGAGGGAAAACATTCAGTACTTC.

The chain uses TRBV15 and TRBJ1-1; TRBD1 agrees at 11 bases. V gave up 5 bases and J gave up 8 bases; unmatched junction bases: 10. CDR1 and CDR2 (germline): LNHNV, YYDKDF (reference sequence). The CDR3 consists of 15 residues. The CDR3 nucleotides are TGTGCCACCAGCCCCCGGGACAGGGGGATAGTAGAAGCTTTCTTT. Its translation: CATSPRDRGIVEAFF. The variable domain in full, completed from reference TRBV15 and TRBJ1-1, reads DAMVIQNPRYQVTQFGKPVTLSCSQTLNHNVMYWYQQKSSQAPKLLFHYYDKDFNNEADTPDNFQSRRPNTSFCFLDIRSPGLGDTAMYLCATSPRDRGIVEAFFGQGTRLTVV.

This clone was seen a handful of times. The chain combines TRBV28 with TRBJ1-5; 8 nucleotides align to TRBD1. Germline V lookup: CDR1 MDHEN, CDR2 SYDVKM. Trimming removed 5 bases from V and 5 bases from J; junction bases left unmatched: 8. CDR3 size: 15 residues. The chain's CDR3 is CASSLDRVWHQPQHF. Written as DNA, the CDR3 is TGTGCCAGCAGTCTGGACAGGGTTTGGCATCAGCCCCAGCATTTT.

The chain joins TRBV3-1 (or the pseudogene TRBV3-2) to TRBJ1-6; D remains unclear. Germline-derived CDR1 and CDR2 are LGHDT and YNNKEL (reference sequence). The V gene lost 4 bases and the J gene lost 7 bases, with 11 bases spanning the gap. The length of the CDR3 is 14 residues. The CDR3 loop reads CASSPINQNSPLHF. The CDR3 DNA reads TGTGCCAGCAGCCCAATTAACCAGAATTCACCCCTCCACTTT.

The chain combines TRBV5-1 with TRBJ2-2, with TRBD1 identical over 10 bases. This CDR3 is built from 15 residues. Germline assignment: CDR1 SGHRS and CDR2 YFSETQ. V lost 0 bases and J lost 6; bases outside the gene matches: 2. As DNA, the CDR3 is TGCGCCAGCAGCTTGGAGACAGGGGGCTCCGGGGAGCTGTTTTTT. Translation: CASSLETGGSGELFF. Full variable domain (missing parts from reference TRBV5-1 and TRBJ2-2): KAGVTQTPRYLIKTRGQQVTLSCSPISGHRSVSWYQQTPGQGLQFLFEYFSETQRNKGNFPGRFSGRQFSNSRSEMNVSTLELGDSALYLCASSLETGGSGELFFGEGSRLTVL.

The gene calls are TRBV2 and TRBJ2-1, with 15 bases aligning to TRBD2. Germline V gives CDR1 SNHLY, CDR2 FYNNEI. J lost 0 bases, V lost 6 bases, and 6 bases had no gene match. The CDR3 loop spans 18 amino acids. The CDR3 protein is CASRRGLAGGSSYNEQFF. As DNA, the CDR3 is TGTGCCAGCAGGAGGGGACTAGCGGGGGGTAGCTCCTACAATGAGCAGTTCTTC.

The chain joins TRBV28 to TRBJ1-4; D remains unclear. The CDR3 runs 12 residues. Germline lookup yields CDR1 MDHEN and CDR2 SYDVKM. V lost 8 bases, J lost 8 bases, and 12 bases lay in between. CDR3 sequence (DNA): TGTGCCAGCTACCAAGCGGGCGAAAAACTGTTTTTT. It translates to CASYQAGEKLFF.

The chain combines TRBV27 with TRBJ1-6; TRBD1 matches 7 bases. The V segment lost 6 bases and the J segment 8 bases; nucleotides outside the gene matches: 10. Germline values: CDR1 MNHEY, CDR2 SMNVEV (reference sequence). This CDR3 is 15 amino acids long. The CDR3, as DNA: TGTGCCAGCAGACGGACAGGAAATGCTTATTCACCCCTCCACTTT. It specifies CASRRTGNAYSPLHF.

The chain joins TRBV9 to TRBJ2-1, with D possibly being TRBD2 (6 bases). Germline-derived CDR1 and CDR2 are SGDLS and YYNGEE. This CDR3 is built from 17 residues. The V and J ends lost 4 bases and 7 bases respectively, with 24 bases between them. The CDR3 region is CASSPHLGGSGRNEQFF. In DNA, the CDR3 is TGTGCCAGCAGCCCCCATCTCGGTGGGAGTGGGAGGAATGAGCAGTTCTTC.

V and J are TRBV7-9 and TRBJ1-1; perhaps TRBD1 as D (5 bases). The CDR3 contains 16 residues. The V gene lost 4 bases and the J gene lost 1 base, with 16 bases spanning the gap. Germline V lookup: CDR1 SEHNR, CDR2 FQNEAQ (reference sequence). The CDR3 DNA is TGTGCCAGCAGCTCAGCCGTCTCGACAGCGAACACTGAAGCTTTCTTT. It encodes CASSSAVSTANTEAFF. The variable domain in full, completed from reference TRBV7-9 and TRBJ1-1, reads DTGVSQNPRHKITKRGQNVTFRCDPISEHNRLYWYRQTLGQGPEFLTYFQNEAQLEKSRLLSDRFSAERPKGSFSTLEIQRTEQGDSAMYLCASSSAVSTANTEAFFGQGTRLTVV.

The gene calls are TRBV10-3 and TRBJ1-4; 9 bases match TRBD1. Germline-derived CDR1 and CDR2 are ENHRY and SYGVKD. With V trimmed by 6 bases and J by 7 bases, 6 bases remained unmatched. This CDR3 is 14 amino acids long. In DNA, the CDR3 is TGTGCCATCAGCGATACAGGGGGCACTGAAAAACTGTTTTTT. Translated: CAISDTGGTEKLFF.

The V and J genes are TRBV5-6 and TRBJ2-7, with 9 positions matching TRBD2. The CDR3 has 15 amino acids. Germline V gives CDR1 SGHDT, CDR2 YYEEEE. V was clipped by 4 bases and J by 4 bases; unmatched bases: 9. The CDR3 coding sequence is TGTGCCAGCAGCCTTAGCGGGAGCCCTCCTTACGAGCAGTACTTC. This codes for CASSLSGSPPYEQYF.

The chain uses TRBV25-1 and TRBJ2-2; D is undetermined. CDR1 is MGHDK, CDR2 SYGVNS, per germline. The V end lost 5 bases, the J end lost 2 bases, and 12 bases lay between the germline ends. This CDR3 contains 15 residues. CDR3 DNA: TGTGCCAGCAGTTCTACTTTCAAAAACACCGGGGAGCTGTTTTTT. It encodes CASSSTFKNTGELFF. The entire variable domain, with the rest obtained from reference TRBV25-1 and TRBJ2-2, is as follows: EADIYQTPRYLVIGTGKKITLECSQTMGHDKMYWYQQDPGMELHLIHYSYGVNSTEKGDLSSESTVSRIRTEHFPLTLESARPSHTSQYLCASSSTFKNTGELFFGEGSRLTVL.

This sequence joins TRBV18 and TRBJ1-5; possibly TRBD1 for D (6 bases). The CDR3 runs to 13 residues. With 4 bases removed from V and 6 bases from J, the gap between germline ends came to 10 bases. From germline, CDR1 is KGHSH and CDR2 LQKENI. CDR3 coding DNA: TGTGCCAGCTCACACGGACAGAGTCAGCCCCAGCATTTT. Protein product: CASSHGQSQPQHF. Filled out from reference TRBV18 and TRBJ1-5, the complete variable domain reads NAGVMQNPRHLVRRRGQEARLRCSPMKGHSHVYWYRQLPEEGLKFMVYLQKENIIDESGMPKERFSAEFPKEGPSILRIQQVVRGDSAAYFCASSHGQSQPQHFGDGTRLSIL.

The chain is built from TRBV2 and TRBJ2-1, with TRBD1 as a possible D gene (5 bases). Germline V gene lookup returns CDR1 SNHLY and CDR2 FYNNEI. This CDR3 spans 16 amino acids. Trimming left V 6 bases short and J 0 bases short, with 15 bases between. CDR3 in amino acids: CASRGRGQSSYNEQFF. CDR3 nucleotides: TGTGCCAGCAGGGGAAGGGGCCAGTCCTCCTACAATGAGCAGTTCTTC.

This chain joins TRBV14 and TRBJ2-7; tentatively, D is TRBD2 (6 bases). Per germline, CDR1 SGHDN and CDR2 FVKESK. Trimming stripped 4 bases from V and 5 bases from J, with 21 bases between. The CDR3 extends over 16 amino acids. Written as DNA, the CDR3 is TGTGCCAGCAGCCGTCCTCTAGCGAAGAACGTGGACGAGCAGTACTTC. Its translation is CASSRPLAKNVDEQYF.

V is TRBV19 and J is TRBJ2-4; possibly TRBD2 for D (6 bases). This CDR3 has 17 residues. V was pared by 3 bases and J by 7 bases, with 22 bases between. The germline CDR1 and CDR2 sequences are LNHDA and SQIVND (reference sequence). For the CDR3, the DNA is TGTGCCAGTAGTATTGAAGCGGGTCGGGGCTGGGTTAACATTCAGTACTTC. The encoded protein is CASSIEAGRGWVNIQYF.